This is a list of T cell receptor beta chains from one sample in a study of blood T cell repertoires in COVID-19. The protocol was immunoSEQ multiplex PCR, while the TCRdb copy is restricted to in-frame clones and leaves out a portion. The sample has roughly 220,000 clones, 90% seen once. The sequenced material came from PBMCs or T cells enriched from blood (not recorded which). The receptors derive from a young man who had been exposed to COVID-19. Each CDR3 is given with its conserved first and last residue. A D gene is named only where the DNA matches it firmly. The size of a clone is reported for some rows only, either as once, few or many, or as a class for expanded clones.

clone_size: .; j_call: TRBJ2-5; d_call: TRBD1; v_call: TRBV18; cdr3_aa: CASSRTGGQETQYF; cdr3_nt: TGTGCCAGCTCACGGACAGGGGGGCAAGAGACCCAGTACTTC
clone_size: few; j_call: TRBJ1-2; d_call: .; v_call: TRBV7-2; cdr3_aa: CASSTTIRDYGYTF; cdr3_nt: TGTGCCAGCAGCACAACCATCCGGGACTATGGCTACACCTTC
clone_size: .; j_call: TRBJ2-1; d_call: TRBD2; v_call: TRBV25-1; cdr3_aa: CASSVPGGGRIQFF; cdr3_nt: TGTGCCAGCAGTGTCCCCGGGGGGGGCCGTATTCAGTTCTTC
clone_size: .; j_call: TRBJ1-5; d_call: .; v_call: TRBV6-5; cdr3_aa: CASRDNYSNQPQHF; cdr3_nt: TGTGCCAGCAGGGACAATTATAGCAATCAGCCCCAGCATTTT
clone_size: .; j_call: TRBJ1-2; d_call: TRBD1; v_call: TRBV29-1; cdr3_aa: CSVVGQGYPNYGYTF; cdr3_nt: TGCAGCGTTGTGGGACAGGGATATCCTAACTATGGCTACACCTTC
clone_size: .; j_call: TRBJ2-2; d_call: TRBD1; v_call: TRBV4-2; cdr3_aa: CASRLGQGEGTGELFF; cdr3_nt: TGTGCCAGCAGACTGGGACAGGGAGAAGGTACCGGGGAGCTGTTTTTT
clone_size: .; j_call: TRBJ2-5; d_call: .; v_call: TRBV12-3/TRBV12-4; cdr3_aa: CASSPQETQYF; cdr3_nt: TGTGCCAGCAGTCCTCAAGAGACCCAGTACTTC
clone_size: .; j_call: TRBJ2-2; d_call: .; v_call: TRBV5-4; cdr3_aa: CASSSPTGTGELFF; cdr3_nt: TGTGCCAGCAGCTCTCCAACAGGGACCGGGGAGCTGTTTTTT
clone_size: once; j_call: TRBJ2-1; d_call: TRBD2; v_call: TRBV13; cdr3_aa: CASSLARGSSGGGPPDEQFF; cdr3_nt: TGTGCCAGCAGCTTAGCTAGGGGTTCGTCGGGCGGGGGGCCCCCCGATGAGCAGTTCTTC
clone_size: .; j_call: TRBJ1-2; d_call: .; v_call: TRBV10-2; cdr3_aa: CAINRDSYGYTF; cdr3_nt: TGCGCCATCAACCGAGACAGCTATGGCTACACCTTC
clone_size: .; j_call: TRBJ1-2; d_call: .; v_call: TRBV13; cdr3_aa: CASSAKGGAALRYGYTF; cdr3_nt: TGTGCCAGCAGCGCCAAGGGAGGGGCTGCTTTACGGTATGGCTACACCTTC
clone_size: once; j_call: TRBJ2-2; d_call: TRBD1; v_call: TRBV11-3; cdr3_aa: CASRWTGGTGELFF; cdr3_nt: TGTGCCAGCAGGTGGACAGGGGGGACCGGGGAGCTGTTTTTT
clone_size: .; j_call: TRBJ1-1; d_call: .; v_call: TRBV13; cdr3_aa: CASSSPSLDRTQRLQNTEAFF; cdr3_nt: TGTGCCAGCAGCTCACCCTCCCTCGACAGAACACAGAGGCTACAGAACACTGAAGCTTTCTTT
clone_size: .; j_call: TRBJ2-7; d_call: TRBD1; v_call: TRBV2; cdr3_aa: CASSQTGGGYEQYF; cdr3_nt: TGTGCCAGCTCTCAAACAGGGGGCGGTTACGAGCAGTACTTC
clone_size: .; j_call: TRBJ2-2; d_call: TRBD2; v_call: TRBV5-1; cdr3_aa: CASSLLAGSGELFF; cdr3_nt: TGCGCCAGCAGCTTGCTAGCGGGGTCCGGGGAGCTGTTTTTT
clone_size: .; j_call: TRBJ1-1; d_call: .; v_call: TRBV7-2; cdr3_aa: CASSYSPPGGTEAFF; cdr3_nt: TGTGCCAGCAGCTACTCCCCTCCGGGGGGCACTGAAGCTTTCTTT
clone_size: .; j_call: TRBJ1-6; d_call: .; v_call: TRBV27; cdr3_aa: CASSGTSTGGNSPLHF; cdr3_nt: TGTGCCAGCAGCGGAACCTCGACAGGCGGTAATTCACCCCTCCACTTT
clone_size: .; j_call: TRBJ1-2; d_call: .; v_call: TRBV12-3/TRBV12-4; cdr3_aa: CASSFSASYGYTF; cdr3_nt: TGTGCCAGCAGCTTTAGTGCTTCGTATGGCTACACCTTC
clone_size: .; j_call: TRBJ1-2; d_call: .; v_call: TRBV6-5; cdr3_aa: CASRRDPNYGYTF; cdr3_nt: TGTGCCAGCAGACGCGATCCTAACTATGGCTACACCTTC
clone_size: once; j_call: TRBJ2-7; d_call: .; v_call: TRBV12-3/TRBV12-4; cdr3_aa: CASSPSYEQYF; cdr3_nt: TGTGCCAGCAGCCCGAGTTACGAGCAGTACTTC
clone_size: .; j_call: TRBJ1-2; d_call: .; v_call: TRBV19; cdr3_aa: CASRSYGYTF; cdr3_nt: TGTGCCAGTAGGAGCTATGGCTACACCTTC
clone_size: .; j_call: TRBJ2-7; d_call: TRBD1; v_call: TRBV15; cdr3_aa: CATSREGGHYEQYF; cdr3_nt: TGTGCCACCAGCAGAGAAGGGGGCCACTACGAGCAGTACTTC
clone_size: .; j_call: TRBJ2-5; d_call: TRBD2; v_call: TRBV4-1; cdr3_aa: CASSQKTGTSGGARETQYF; cdr3_nt: TGCGCCAGCAGCCAAAAAACCGGGACTAGCGGGGGGGCGCGGGAGACCCAGTACTTC
clone_size: .; j_call: TRBJ1-1; d_call: .; v_call: TRBV6-5; cdr3_aa: CASTPVLRAHTEAFF; cdr3_nt: TGTGCCAGCACCCCCGTTTTGAGGGCGCACACTGAAGCTTTCTTT
clone_size: .; j_call: TRBJ1-5; d_call: .; v_call: TRBV19; cdr3_aa: CASSFGLPGNQPQHF; cdr3_nt: TGTGCCAGCTCCTTCGGACTGCCTGGCAATCAGCCCCAGCATTTT
clone_size: .; j_call: TRBJ2-3; d_call: TRBD2; v_call: TRBV10-3; cdr3_aa: CAISPSDGRGGSDTQYF; cdr3_nt: TGTGCCATCAGCCCTTCCGATGGGCGGGGGGGCTCAGATACGCAGTATTTT
clone_size: .; j_call: TRBJ1-3; d_call: .; v_call: TRBV19; cdr3_aa: CASRVQVNSGNTIYF; cdr3_nt: TGTGCCAGTAGAGTCCAGGTCAACTCTGGAAACACCATATATTTT
clone_size: .; j_call: TRBJ1-5; d_call: TRBD1; v_call: TRBV18; cdr3_aa: CASSLLMTGNNQPQHF; cdr3_nt: TGTGCCAGCTCACTACTTATGACAGGGAACAATCAGCCCCAGCATTTT
clone_size: .; j_call: TRBJ1-2; d_call: .; v_call: TRBV3-1/TRBV3-2; cdr3_aa: CASSQAAGATYGYTF; cdr3_nt: TGTGCCAGCAGCCAGGCCGCTGGGGCGACCTATGGCTACACCTTC
clone_size: .; j_call: TRBJ1-1; d_call: .; v_call: TRBV7-9; cdr3_aa: CASSLAHWRVGRENTEAFF; cdr3_nt: TGTGCCAGCAGCTTAGCTCACTGGAGGGTAGGGAGAGAGAACACTGAAGCTTTCTTT
clone_size: .; j_call: TRBJ1-6; d_call: .; v_call: TRBV5-1; cdr3_aa: CASSLDRDNSPLHF; cdr3_nt: TGCGCCAGCAGCTTGGACAGGGATAATTCACCCCTCCACTTT
clone_size: .; j_call: TRBJ1-1; d_call: .; v_call: TRBV27; cdr3_aa: CASSPLQGWNTEAFF; cdr3_nt: TGTGCCAGCAGTCCCCTACAGGGATGGAACACTGAAGCTTTCTTT
clone_size: .; j_call: TRBJ2-7; d_call: .; v_call: TRBV11-2; cdr3_aa: CASSLAGDEQYF; cdr3_nt: TGTGCCAGCAGCTTGGCTGGAGACGAGCAGTACTTC
clone_size: once; j_call: TRBJ2-3; d_call: TRBD2; v_call: TRBV7-9; cdr3_aa: CASLTSGGFSDTQYF; cdr3_nt: TGTGCCAGCCTGACTAGCGGGGGCTTCTCAGATACGCAGTATTTT
clone_size: few; j_call: TRBJ2-1; d_call: TRBD2; v_call: TRBV6-4; cdr3_aa: CASSKSSGANEQFF; cdr3_nt: TGTGCCAGCAGTAAATCTAGCGGGGCTAATGAGCAGTTCTTC
clone_size: .; j_call: TRBJ1-1; d_call: TRBD1; v_call: TRBV29-1; cdr3_aa: CSTGQGAGEAFF; cdr3_nt: TGCAGCACGGGACAGGGGGCCGGTGAAGCTTTCTTT
clone_size: .; j_call: TRBJ1-5; d_call: TRBD1; v_call: TRBV6-5; cdr3_aa: CASSSRDRGPLLPQHF; cdr3_nt: TGTGCCAGCAGTTCCCGGGACAGGGGGCCCCTCCTACCCCAGCATTTT
clone_size: .; j_call: TRBJ1-4; d_call: TRBD1; v_call: TRBV7-9; cdr3_aa: CASSPTGVNEKLFF; cdr3_nt: TGTGCCAGCAGCCCGACAGGGGTTAATGAAAAACTGTTTTTT
clone_size: .; j_call: TRBJ1-5; d_call: .; v_call: TRBV6-4; cdr3_aa: CASSDSKRPPGTLREPQHF; cdr3_nt: TGTGCCAGCAGTGACTCGAAACGGCCTCCGGGGACACTCCGTGAGCCCCAGCATTTT
clone_size: once; j_call: TRBJ2-7; d_call: TRBD1; v_call: TRBV4-1; cdr3_aa: CASSQGQGRKVEQYF; cdr3_nt: TGCGCCAGCAGCCAAGGACAGGGACGAAAAGTCGAGCAGTACTTC